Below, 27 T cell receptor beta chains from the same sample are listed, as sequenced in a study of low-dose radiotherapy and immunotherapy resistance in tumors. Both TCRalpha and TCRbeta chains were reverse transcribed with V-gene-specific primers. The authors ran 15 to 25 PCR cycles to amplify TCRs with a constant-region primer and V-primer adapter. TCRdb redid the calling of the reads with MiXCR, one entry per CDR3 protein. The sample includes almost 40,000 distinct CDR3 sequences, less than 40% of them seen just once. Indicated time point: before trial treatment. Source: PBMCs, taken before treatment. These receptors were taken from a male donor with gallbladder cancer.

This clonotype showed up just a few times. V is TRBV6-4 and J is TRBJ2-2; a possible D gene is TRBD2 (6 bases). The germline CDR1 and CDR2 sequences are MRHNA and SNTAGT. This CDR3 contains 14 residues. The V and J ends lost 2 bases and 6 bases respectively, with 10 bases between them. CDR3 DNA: TGTGCCAGCAGTGACGGCGGGACTGCCGGGGAGCTGTTTTTT. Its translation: CASSDGGTAGELFF.

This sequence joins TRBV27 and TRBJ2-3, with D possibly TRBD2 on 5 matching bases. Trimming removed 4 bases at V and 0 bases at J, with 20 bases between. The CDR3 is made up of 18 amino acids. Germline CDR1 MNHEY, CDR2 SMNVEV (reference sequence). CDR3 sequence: CASSWGRFGDTSTDTQYF. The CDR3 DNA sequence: TGTGCCAGCAGTTGGGGTCGTTTCGGGGATACTAGCACAGATACGCAGTATTTT.

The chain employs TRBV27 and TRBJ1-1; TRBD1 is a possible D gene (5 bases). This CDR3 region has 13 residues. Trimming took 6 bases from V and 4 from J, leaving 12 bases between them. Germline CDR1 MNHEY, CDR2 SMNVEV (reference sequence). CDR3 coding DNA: TGTGCCAGCAGGATGGGCGGGGGCACTGAAGCTTTCTTT. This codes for CASRMGGGTEAFF.

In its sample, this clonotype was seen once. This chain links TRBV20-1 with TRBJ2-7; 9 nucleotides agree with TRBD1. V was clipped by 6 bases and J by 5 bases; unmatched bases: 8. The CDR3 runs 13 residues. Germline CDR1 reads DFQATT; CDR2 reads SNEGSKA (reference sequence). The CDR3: CSATGTGLDEQYF. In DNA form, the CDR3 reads TGCAGTGCAACCGGGACAGGGTTAGACGAGCAGTACTTC.

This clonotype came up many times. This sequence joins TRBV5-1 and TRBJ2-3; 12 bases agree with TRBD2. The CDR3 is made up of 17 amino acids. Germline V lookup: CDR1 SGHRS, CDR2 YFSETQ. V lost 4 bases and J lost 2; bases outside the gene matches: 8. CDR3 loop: CASSRMASGGATDTQYF. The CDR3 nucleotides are TGCGCCAGCAGCCGGATGGCTAGCGGGGGGGCCACAGATACGCAGTATTTT.

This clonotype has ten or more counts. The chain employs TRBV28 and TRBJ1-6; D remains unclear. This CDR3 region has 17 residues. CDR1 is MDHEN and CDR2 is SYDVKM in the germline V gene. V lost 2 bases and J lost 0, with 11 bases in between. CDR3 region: CASSLGRLSSYNSPLHF. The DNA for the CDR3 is TGTGCCAGCAGTTTAGGACGGTTGAGCTCCTATAATTCACCCCTCCACTTT. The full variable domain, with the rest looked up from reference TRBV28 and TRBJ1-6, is DVKVTQSSRYLVKRTGEKVFLECVQDMDHENMFWYRQDPGLGLRLIYFSYDVKMKEKGDIPEGYSVSREKKERFSLILESASTNQTSMYLCASSLGRLSSYNSPLHFGNGTRLTVT.

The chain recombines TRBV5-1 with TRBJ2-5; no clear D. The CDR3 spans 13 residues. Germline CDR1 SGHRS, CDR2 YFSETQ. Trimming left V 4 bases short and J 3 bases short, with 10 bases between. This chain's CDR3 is CASSLSTEETQYF. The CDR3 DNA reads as TGCGCCAGCAGCCTGAGTACAGAAGAGACCCAGTACTTC.

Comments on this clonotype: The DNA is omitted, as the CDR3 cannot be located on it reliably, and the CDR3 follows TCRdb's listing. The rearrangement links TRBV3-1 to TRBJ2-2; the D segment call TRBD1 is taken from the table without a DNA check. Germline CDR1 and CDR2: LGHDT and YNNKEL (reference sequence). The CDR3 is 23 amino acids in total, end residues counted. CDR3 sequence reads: CASSHHSWTGGFTGELFFFFFFF.

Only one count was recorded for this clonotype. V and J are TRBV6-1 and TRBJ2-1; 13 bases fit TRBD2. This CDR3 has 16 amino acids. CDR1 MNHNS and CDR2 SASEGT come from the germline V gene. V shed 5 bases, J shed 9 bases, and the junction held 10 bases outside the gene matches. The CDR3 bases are TGTGCCAGCAGTTACCCTACTAGCGGGAGGGCCTTTGAGCAGTTCTTC. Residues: CASSYPTSGRAFEQFF.

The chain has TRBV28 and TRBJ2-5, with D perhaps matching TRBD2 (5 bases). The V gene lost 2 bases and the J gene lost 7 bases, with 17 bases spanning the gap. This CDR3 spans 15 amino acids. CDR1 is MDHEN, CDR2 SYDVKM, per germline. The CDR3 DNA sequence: TGTGCCAGCAGTTTACGAGGTCGCGGGTGGGTGACCCAGTACTTC. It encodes CASSLRGRGWVTQYF.

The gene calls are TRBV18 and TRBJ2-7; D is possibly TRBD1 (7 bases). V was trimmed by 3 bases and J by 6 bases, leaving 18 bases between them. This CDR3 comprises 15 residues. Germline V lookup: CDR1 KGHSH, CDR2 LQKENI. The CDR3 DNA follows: TGTGCCAGCTCACCGCAGGCGGGACAGTCCCTCGAGCAGTACTTC. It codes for CASSPQAGQSLEQYF. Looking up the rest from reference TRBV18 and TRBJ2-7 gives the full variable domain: NAGVMQNPRHLVRRRGQEARLRCSPMKGHSHVYWYRQLPEEGLKFMVYLQKENIIDESGMPKERFSAEFPKEGPSILRIQQVVRGDSAAYFCASSPQAGQSLEQYFGPGTRLTVT.

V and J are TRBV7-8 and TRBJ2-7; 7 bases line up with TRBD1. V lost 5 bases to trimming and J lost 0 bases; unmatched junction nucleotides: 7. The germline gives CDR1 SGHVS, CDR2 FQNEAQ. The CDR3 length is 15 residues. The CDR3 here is CASSPLQGLSYEQYF. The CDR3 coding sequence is TGTGCCAGCAGCCCCTTACAGGGGCTCTCCTACGAGCAGTACTTC.

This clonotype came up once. The CDR3 nucleotides read TGTGCCTGGAATGACCGGGACAGTAGCTACGAGCAGTACTTC. Protein sequence: CAWNDRDSSYEQYF. The V and J genes are TRBV30 and TRBJ2-7; 7 nucleotides match TRBD1. The length of the CDR3 is 14 residues. After removal of 4 bases from V and 3 bases from J, the junction contained 9 bases not matched to a gene. Germline CDR1 and CDR2: GTSNPN and SVGIG (reference sequence).

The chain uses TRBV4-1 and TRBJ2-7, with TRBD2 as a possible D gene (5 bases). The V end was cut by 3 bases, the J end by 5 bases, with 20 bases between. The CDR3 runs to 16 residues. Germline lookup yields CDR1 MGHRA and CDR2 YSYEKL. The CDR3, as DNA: TGCGCCAGCAGCCAGATGGCAACGGGGTCTCTCGACGAGCAGTACTTC. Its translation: CASSQMATGSLDEQYF.

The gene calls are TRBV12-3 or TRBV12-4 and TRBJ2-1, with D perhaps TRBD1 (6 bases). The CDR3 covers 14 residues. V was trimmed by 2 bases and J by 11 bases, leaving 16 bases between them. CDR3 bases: TGTGCCAGCAGTTTAAGGGACAAAAGCTACAAGCAGTTCTTC. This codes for CASSLRDKSYKQFF.

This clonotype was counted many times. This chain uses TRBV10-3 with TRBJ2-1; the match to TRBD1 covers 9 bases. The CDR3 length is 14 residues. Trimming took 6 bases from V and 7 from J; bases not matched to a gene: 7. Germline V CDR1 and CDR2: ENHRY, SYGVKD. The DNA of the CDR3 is TGTGCCATCAGACAGGGGGCTATGGGAAATGAGCAGTTCTTC. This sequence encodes CAIRQGAMGNEQFF.

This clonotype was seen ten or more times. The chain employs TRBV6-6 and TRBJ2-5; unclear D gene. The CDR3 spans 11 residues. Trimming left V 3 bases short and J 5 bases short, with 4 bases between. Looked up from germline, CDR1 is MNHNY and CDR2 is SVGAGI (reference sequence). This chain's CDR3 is CASSYAETQYF. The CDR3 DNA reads TGTGCCAGCAGTTATGCGGAGACCCAGTACTTC.

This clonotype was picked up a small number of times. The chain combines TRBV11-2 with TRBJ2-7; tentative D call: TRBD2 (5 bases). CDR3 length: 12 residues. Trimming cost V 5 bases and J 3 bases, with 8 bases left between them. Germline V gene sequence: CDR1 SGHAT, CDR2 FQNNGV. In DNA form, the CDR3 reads TGTGCCAGCAGCACCGGGGTCTACGAGCAGTACTTC. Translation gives CASSTGVYEQYF.

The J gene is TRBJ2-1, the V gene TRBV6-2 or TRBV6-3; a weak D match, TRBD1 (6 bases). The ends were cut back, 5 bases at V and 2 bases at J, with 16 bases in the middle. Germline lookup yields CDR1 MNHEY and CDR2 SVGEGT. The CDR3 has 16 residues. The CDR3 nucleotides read TGTGCCAGCAGTGAACTAGGGGGAATCACCTACAATGAGCAGTTCTTC. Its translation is CASSELGGITYNEQFF.

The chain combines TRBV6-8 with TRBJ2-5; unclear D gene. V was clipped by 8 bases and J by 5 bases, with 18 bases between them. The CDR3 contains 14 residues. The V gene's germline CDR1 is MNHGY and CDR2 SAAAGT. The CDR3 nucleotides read TGTGCCAGCCGGTATGGCGGAGACTCGGAGACCCAGTACTTC. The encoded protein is CASRYGGDSETQYF.

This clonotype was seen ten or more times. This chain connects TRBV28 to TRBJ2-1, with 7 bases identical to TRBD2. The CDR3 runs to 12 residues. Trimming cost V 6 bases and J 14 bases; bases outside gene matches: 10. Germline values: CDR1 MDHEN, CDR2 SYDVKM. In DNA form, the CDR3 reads TGTGCCAGCAGCCCCGACCCCCGGGGGGAGTTCTTC. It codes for CASSPDPRGEFF.

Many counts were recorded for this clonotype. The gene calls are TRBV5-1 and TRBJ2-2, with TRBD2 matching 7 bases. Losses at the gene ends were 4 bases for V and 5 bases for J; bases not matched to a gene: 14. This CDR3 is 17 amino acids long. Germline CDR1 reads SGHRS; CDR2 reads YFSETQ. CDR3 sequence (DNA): TGCGCCAGCAGCGTACAGAGAGCGGGGTCAAGTACCGGGGAGCTGTTTTTT. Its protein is CASSVQRAGSSTGELFF.

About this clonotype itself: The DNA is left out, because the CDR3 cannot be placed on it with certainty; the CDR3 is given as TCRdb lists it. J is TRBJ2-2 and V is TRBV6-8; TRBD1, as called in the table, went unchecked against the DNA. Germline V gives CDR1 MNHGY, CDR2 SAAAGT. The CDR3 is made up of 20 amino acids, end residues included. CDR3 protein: CPSIPWGGGPAYNTGELFFF.

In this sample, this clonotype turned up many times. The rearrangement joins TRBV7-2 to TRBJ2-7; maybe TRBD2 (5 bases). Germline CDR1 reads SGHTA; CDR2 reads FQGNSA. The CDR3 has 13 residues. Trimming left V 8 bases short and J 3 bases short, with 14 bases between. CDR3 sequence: CASSLAGDYEQYF. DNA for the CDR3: TGTGCCAGCTCCCTAGCTGGGGACTACGAGCAGTACTTC.

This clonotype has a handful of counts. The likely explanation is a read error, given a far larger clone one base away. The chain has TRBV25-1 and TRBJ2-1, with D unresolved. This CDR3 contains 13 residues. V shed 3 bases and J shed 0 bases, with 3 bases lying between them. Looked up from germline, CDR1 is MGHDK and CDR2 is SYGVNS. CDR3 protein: CASSESSYNEQFF. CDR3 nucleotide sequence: TGTGCCAGCAGTGAGAGCTCCTACAATGAGCAGTTCTTC.

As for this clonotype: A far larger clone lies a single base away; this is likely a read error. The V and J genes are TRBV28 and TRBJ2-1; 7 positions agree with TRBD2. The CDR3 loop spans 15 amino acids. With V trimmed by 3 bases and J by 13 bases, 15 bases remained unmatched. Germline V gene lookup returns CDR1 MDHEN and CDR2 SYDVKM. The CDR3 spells CASSFTGLRRETQFF. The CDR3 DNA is TGTGCCAGCAGTTTCACGGGACTACGGAGAGAGACCCAGTTCTTC.

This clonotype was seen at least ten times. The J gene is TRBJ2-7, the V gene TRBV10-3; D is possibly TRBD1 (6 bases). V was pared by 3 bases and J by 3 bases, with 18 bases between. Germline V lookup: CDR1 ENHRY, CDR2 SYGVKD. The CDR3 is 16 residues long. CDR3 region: CAISDTRQAIFYEQYF. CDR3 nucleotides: TGTGCCATCAGTGACACCCGACAGGCGATTTTCTACGAGCAGTACTTC.